These 13 T cell receptor beta chains came from one sample sequenced in a study of shared clonotypes between healthy human individuals. The table came from immunoSEQ multiplex PCR; TCRdb's copy has only in-frame clones and leaves some out. This sample has fewer than 1.8 million clones, with roughly 98.5% found just once. Material: naive CD4+ T cells sorted from blood. Sample subset: CD45RA+ positively selected. The receptors come from a man aged 25-40 years in good health.

The V and J genes are TRBV7-2 and TRBJ2-4; a possible D gene is TRBD1 (5 bases). V lost 4 bases and J lost 2, with 15 bases in between. The length of the CDR3 is 16 residues. CDR1 is SGHTA, CDR2 FQGNSA, per germline. CDR3 DNA: TGTGCCAGCAGCTCCCGGCAGGGCTGGACCAAAAACATTCAGTACTTC. It specifies CASSSRQGWTKNIQYF.

The CDR3 loop reads CASSQAGTYFGGYTF. In DNA, the CDR3 is TGTGCCAGCAGCCAAGCTGGGACCTACTTCGGGGGCTACACCTTC. The chain has TRBV4-2 and TRBJ1-2; tentatively, D is TRBD1 (5 bases). Germline values: CDR1 LGHNA, CDR2 YNFKEQ. The CDR3 extends over 15 amino acids. V dropped 1 base and J dropped 8 bases, with 17 bases sitting between them.

The chain uses TRBV11-2 and TRBJ2-1, with 8 bases aligning to TRBD2. Germline loops: CDR1 SGHAT, CDR2 FQNNGV. The CDR3 is made up of 15 amino acids. Trimming at V came to 10 bases and at J to 6 bases, leaving 14 bases not matched to a gene. The CDR3 loop reads CATSGRAGGLNEQFF. CDR3 DNA sequence: TGTGCCACCTCTGGGCGGGCGGGAGGCCTCAATGAGCAGTTCTTC.

This chain connects TRBV10-2 to TRBJ2-5; 10 bases match TRBD2. This CDR3 comprises 16 residues. The V gene end was trimmed by 3 bases and the J gene end by 1 base; junction bases not matched to a gene: 5. Germline assignment: CDR1 WSHSY and CDR2 SAAADI. CDR3 residues: CASSDQTSGPQETQYF. The CDR3 nucleotides are TGCGCCAGCAGTGACCAGACTAGCGGGCCCCAAGAGACCCAGTACTTC.

The chain has TRBV9 and TRBJ2-4; 12 bases are a match to TRBD2. Germline V gene data show CDR1 as SGDLS and CDR2 as YYNGEE. The CDR3 runs 15 residues. J gave up 7 bases and V 0 bases, and 2 bases lay outside the gene matches. This CDR3 is CASSVATSGSNIQYF. DNA for the CDR3: TGTGCCAGCAGCGTAGCGACTAGCGGGAGTAACATTCAGTACTTC.

Comment on this clone: The sample holds other DNA sequences that translate to the same CDR3. The rearrangement joins TRBV29-1 to TRBJ2-3, with TRBD1 as a possible D gene (6 bases). V was shortened by 4 bases and J by 4 bases, with 9 bases between the two germline ends. The CDR3 has 12 residues. Germline V gene sequence: CDR1 SQVTM, CDR2 ANQGSEA. The CDR3 sequence: CSVGQVADTQYF. The DNA of the CDR3 is TGCAGCGTTGGACAGGTCGCAGATACGCAGTATTTT.

This chain joins TRBV28 and TRBJ2-2; D may match TRBD1 or TRBD2 (5 bases each). Germline V gene sequence: CDR1 MDHEN, CDR2 SYDVKM. Trimming cost V 7 bases and J 6 bases, with 12 bases left between them. The CDR3 spans 13 residues. In nucleotides, the CDR3 is TGTGCCAGCACCCGGGACGGTGCCGGGGAGCTGTTTTTT. Translation gives CASTRDGAGELFF.

Points on this clone: This same CDR3 is encoded by further DNA sequences in the sample. The gene calls are TRBV7-9 and TRBJ1-5, with a weak D call TRBD1 (6 bases). Trimming stripped 3 bases from V and 1 base from J, with 7 bases between. This CDR3 has 14 amino acids. Looked up from germline, CDR1 is SEHNR and CDR2 is FQNEAQ (reference sequence). CDR3 DNA: TGTGCCAGCAGCTTCGGGACAAGCAATCAGCCCCAGCATTTT. Its translation: CASSFGTSNQPQHF.

The rearrangement uses TRBV5-1 and TRBJ2-5, with D uncertain. Trimming stripped 0 bases from V and 5 bases from J, with 8 bases between. Germline CDR1 reads SGHRS; CDR2 reads YFSETQ. The CDR3 totals 13 residues. The CDR3 spells CASSLVFGETQYF. Written as DNA, the CDR3 is TGCGCCAGCAGCTTGGTGTTCGGGGAGACCCAGTACTTC.

V usage is TRBV11-2 and J usage is TRBJ2-5; tentatively, D is TRBD1 (6 bases). The CDR3 has 14 amino acids. Germline CDR1 and CDR2: SGHAT and FQNNGV. The V gene lost 1 base and the J gene lost 5 bases, with 11 bases spanning the gap. The CDR3: CASSLGHRAETQYF. In DNA, the CDR3 is TGTGCCAGCAGCTTAGGACACAGGGCGGAGACCCAGTACTTC. Filled out from reference TRBV11-2 and TRBJ2-5, the complete variable domain reads EAGVAQSPRYKIIEKRQSVAFWCNPISGHATLYWYQQILGQGPKLLIQFQNNGVVDDSQLPKDRFSAERLKGVDSTLKIQPAKLEDSAVYLCASSLGHRAETQYFGPGTRLLVL.

The chain employs TRBV4-3 and TRBJ2-7; weak D call: TRBD2 (5 bases). The ends were cut back, 4 bases at V and 1 base at J, with 17 bases in the middle. The CDR3 contains 16 residues. CDR1 is LGHNA and CDR2 is YSLEER in the germline V gene. The DNA of the CDR3 is TGCGCCAGCAGCCGAACCGTAGCGAAAGTATCCTACGAGCAGTACTTC. Its translation is CASSRTVAKVSYEQYF.

The CDR3 here is CASRSKGGLVNEKLFF. For the CDR3, the DNA is TGCGCCAGCAGGTCAAAGGGGGGCTTAGTTAATGAAAAACTGTTTTTT. This chain connects TRBV4-3 to TRBJ1-4, with D possibly TRBD1 on 6 matching bases. The CDR3 spans 16 residues. Trimming pared 6 bases from V and 4 bases from J, leaving 18 bases between. From germline, CDR1 is LGHNA and CDR2 YSLEER.

V gene TRBV11-1 combines with J gene TRBJ2-3, with a possible D match to TRBD2 (6 bases). Trimming removed 5 bases at V and 4 bases at J, with 10 bases between. Per germline, CDR1 SGHAT and CDR2 FQDESV (reference sequence). The CDR3 runs to 13 residues. The chain's CDR3 is CASSLQRADTQYF. The DNA for the CDR3 is TGTGCCAGCAGCCTACAGCGGGCAGATACGCAGTATTTT.